Reported below is one TCR beta chain. This clonotype has just a few counts. The specificity of this receptor is unknown. No clone much larger than this one lies a single base away; base qualities are absent. Using a constant-region primer and ProtoScript II reverse transcriptase, TCRbeta-specific cDNA was reverse-transcribed from roughly 500 ng total RNA. Three nested multiplex PCR rounds, following a slightly modified ARM-PCR procedure, were used to build the TCRbeta libraries. Each of the first two PCR rounds ran for roughly 11 cycles and used multiplex TRBV1-TRBV30 forward primers together with a Cbeta reverse primer. Sample barcodes and Illumina adapters were attached in a final 25-cycle PCR using Deep VentR polymerase. Before sequencing, amplicons between 200 and 500 bp were purified from gel using a QIAquick gel extraction kit. An Illumina HiSeq 2500 was used to sequence the TCRbeta amplicons, generating 250-bp paired-end reads. The authors processed their data as follows. Trimmomatic v0.33 was used to quality-trim the reads, and FLASH v1.2.11 was used to merge paired reads so that full CDR3 sequences could be recovered. MiGEC v1.2.1b assigned V, D and J germline segments to the rearranged TCRbeta sequences. VDJtools v1.0.0 computed clonotype statistics and Shannon-Wiener diversity indices. Except for diversity analysis, only each sample's 250 most abundant clonotypes were used in subsequent analyses to reduce sampling bias. Clones were called with MiXCR by TCRdb after fastp trimmed the public reads at Q25, and only in-frame beta chains were retained. CDR3 protein sequences are deduplicated, and each keeps its most common genes and DNA. These V and J calls originate from TCRdb's pipeline instead of the authors' own analysis. The sample profile shows about 100,000 distinct CDR3 sequences; about 70% of them were found once. Approximately 12% of the sample comes from the top ten.

CDR3 length: 17 amino acids, cysteine to phenylalanine. The entry retains the CDR3 DNA only, 51 bases that are in frame from base 1. Total RNA and DNA were co-extracted without cell sorting from approximately 20-30 mg of bulk tissue using the AllPrep DNA/RNA mini kit. Between late 2015 and 2016, a few patients in China with histopathologically diagnosed primary liver carcinoma had surgical resection. At the time of sampling, the patients had chronic HBV infection and had not received any treatment. Five spatially separated regions were sampled from each tumor: the superior, inferior, left-lateral and right-lateral poles, plus the tumor centre. Histological examination found more than 75% viable tumor cells in every tumor sample. Fresh tumor and adjacent tissue pieces were bisected; one half was stored in RNAlater at -80°C, the other sent for histology. These data originate in a study of tumor-infiltrating lymphocytes in primary liver carcinoma (dated by TCRdb to 2015 to 2018). For context, the study as a whole: Of the five patients, three men and two women aged 30 to 69 years, four had hepatocellular carcinoma and one had combined HCC and intrahepatic cholangiocarcinoma. Agilent mRNA microarray profiling was performed on the 25 tumor region samples to relate TCRbeta repertoire diversity to the local molecular phenotype. The tumors of the five patients were staged as T1-T3 N0M0, with maximum diameters ranging from roughly 4 to 10 cm. High reproducibility was observed for the technical replicate repertoires, with mean shared-clone rates approximately 0.92 and correlation coefficients above 0.98. A total of some 35 specimens from 5 patients underwent TCRbeta repertoire sequencing, comprising 25 tumor regions, 5 adjacent noncancerous liver tissues and 5 peripheral blood samples. The study combined TCRbeta repertoire sequencing, expression microarrays and whole-exome sequencing across five regions of each liver tumor, with adjacent normal tissue and blood. Samples yielded roughly 3.5 to 7.13 million productive TCRbeta reads; read depth did not differ significantly between tissue types. Broad study findings and their caveats: Compared with blood, tumors had a significantly larger share of the repertoire taken up by the top 250 clones (p = 0.039). Repertoire overlap was found to be higher between tumor regions (mean about 35%) than between tumor-adjacent (about 17%) or tumor-blood (about 14%) pairs, consistent with antigen-driven expansion. With just a handful of patients in the study, the authors point out that the findings should be validated in a larger study. Because the samples were bulk and unsorted, CD4+ and CD8+ T cell repertoires could not be compared. Only the TCR beta chain was sequenced, which likely underestimates true repertoire diversity because unpaired alpha chains were not captured. Only about 7.5-25% of top clones were found in all five regions of a tumor, suggesting spatial heterogeneity of tumor-infiltrating T cells.

Input material: liver tumor tissue from sampling region 2. Sample cell subset or site, as interpreted from the label and publication: tumor region T2, inferior pole. In this chain, TRBV21-1 is recombined with TRBJ2-1; TRBD2, the D gene given by the table, was not confirmed from the DNA. TRBV21-1 constitutes a pseudogene. The TCR sequence derives from a woman aged 60-70 years with primary liver carcinoma and hepatitis B virus infection. At the DNA level, the sequence is TGTGCCAGCAGCAAGCAGTCGACTAGCGGGAGCGGGGATGAGCAGTTCTTC. It encodes CASSKQSTSGSGDEQFF.